The rows below give T cell receptor beta chains drawn from one sample of a study of shared clonotypes between healthy human individuals. Generated by immunoSEQ multiplex PCR, the TCRdb table keeps only in-frame clones and is missing some. The sample holds about 480,000 clones; 70% to 80% are singletons and the top ten take approximately 13%. Sequencing was done on a sample of PBMCs. The receptors stem from a woman in her thirties or forties in good health. Some clones in this sample may be carry-over from other donors' samples. Each CDR3 is given with its conserved first and last residue. The order of the fields is D gene, J gene, V gene, clone size, CDR3 DNA, CDR3 protein. A D gene is named only where the DNA matches it firmly. Size tells how often a clone was seen (once, few, many) or the class of an expanded clone, and some rows leave it out.

D: TRBD1; J: TRBJ1-5; V: TRBV19; size: medium-sized; DNA: TGTGCCAGTAGTATCCCCGGGACAGGGTTCCAGCCCCAGCATTTT; CDR3: CASSIPGTGFQPQHF
D: .; J: TRBJ2-7; V: TRBV28; size: few; DNA: TGTGCCAGCAGTCCCCCTGGGGGCGGCCCAAACCCCGAGCAGTACTTC; CDR3: CASSPPGGGPNPEQYF
D: .; J: TRBJ2-7; V: TRBV11-2; size: many; DNA: TGTGCCAGCAGCCCATGGGGGGCCACCAGCTCCTACGAGCAGTACTTC; CDR3: CASSPWGATSSYEQYF
D: TRBD2; J: TRBJ2-4; V: TRBV5-8; size: .; DNA: TGTGCCAGCCCGTCGCGGCTAGCGGGAGTGCTTTCAGGCATTCAGTACTTC; CDR3: CASPSRLAGVLSGIQYF
D: TRBD1; J: TRBJ2-5; V: TRBV4-1; size: once; DNA: TGCGCCAGCAGCCAAGACAGGGGGCGGCAAGAGACCCAGTACTTC; CDR3: CASSQDRGRQETQYF
D: .; J: TRBJ2-5; V: TRBV5-6; size: .; DNA: TGTGCCAGCAGCTTCGGGGCGAGACTGGGGGTAGAGACCCAGTACTTC; CDR3: CASSFGARLGVETQYF
D: TRBD2; J: TRBJ2-7; V: TRBV7-2; size: .; DNA: TGTGCCAGCAGGTCGCGGGAGACCTACGAGCAGTACTTC; CDR3: CASRSRETYEQYF
D: .; J: TRBJ2-7; V: TRBV28; size: .; DNA: TGTGCCAGCAGTTGGACGCGACAGGTGATAGAGCAGTACTTC; CDR3: CASSWTRQVIEQYF
D: TRBD2; J: TRBJ2-5; V: TRBV9; size: few; DNA: TGTGCCAGCAGCGTTAACCCGACTAGCGGGATTCACCAGTACTTC; CDR3: CASSVNPTSGIHQYF
D: .; J: TRBJ1-4; V: TRBV2; size: .; DNA: TGTGCCAGCAGTGGCCCGAGGTCCTCTAATGAAAAACTGTTTTTT; CDR3: CASSGPRSSNEKLFF
D: TRBD1; J: TRBJ2-7; V: TRBV27; size: .; DNA: TGTGCCAGCAGCCCCCACGACAGGGAATACGAGCAGTACTTC; CDR3: CASSPHDREYEQYF
D: .; J: TRBJ1-5; V: TRBV28; size: .; DNA: TGTGCCAGCAGGGGGGGACAAGGGCAGCCCCAGCATTTT; CDR3: CASRGGQGQPQHF
D: .; J: TRBJ2-5; V: TRBV21-1; size: few; DNA: TGTGCCAGCATACAGGGAGGGGTGGTGGAGACCCAGTACTTC; CDR3: CASIQGGVVETQYF
D: .; J: TRBJ2-7; V: TRBV28; size: .; DNA: TGTGCCAGCAGCTTCCAGTTGGGCGGGAACTCCTACGAGCAGTACTTC; CDR3: CASSFQLGGNSYEQYF
D: .; J: TRBJ2-2; V: TRBV30; size: .; DNA: TGTGCCTGGAAGGTGAACACCGGGGAGCTGTTTTTT; CDR3: CAWKVNTGELFF
D: .; J: TRBJ2-3; V: TRBV5-3; size: .; DNA: TGTGCCAGAAGCTCTTCCGGGACGGGGAGCACAGATACGCAGTATTTT; CDR3: CARSSSGTGSTDTQYF
D: .; J: TRBJ2-1; V: TRBV5-6; size: .; DNA: TGTGCCAGCAGCCCCGGGATTCTCAATGAGCAGTTCTTC; CDR3: CASSPGILNEQFF
D: .; J: TRBJ2-1; V: TRBV7-2; size: .; DNA: TGTGCCAGCAGCTTAGTCCCAGCGCTCTCCTACAATGAGCAGTTCTTC; CDR3: CASSLVPALSYNEQFF
D: .; J: TRBJ1-3; V: TRBV30; size: .; DNA: TGTGCCTGGGCCCCCGGGGGAAACACCATATATTTT; CDR3: CAWAPGGNTIYF
D: TRBD1; J: TRBJ2-3; V: TRBV6-4; size: few; DNA: TGTGCCAGCAGTGACTCAGGGGACAGGGGGGATACGCAGTATTTT; CDR3: CASSDSGDRGDTQYF
D: TRBD1; J: TRBJ1-3; V: TRBV6-1; size: .; DNA: TGTGCCAGCAGTGAAATTCCCAGGGGGCCTGGAAACACCATATATTTT; CDR3: CASSEIPRGPGNTIYF
D: TRBD2; J: TRBJ2-2; V: TRBV7-7; size: .; DNA: TGTGCTAGCAGCCTACTAGCGGGAGGCACCGGGGAGCTGTTTTTT; CDR3: CASSLLAGGTGELFF
D: TRBD1; J: TRBJ1-5; V: TRBV15; size: .; DNA: TGTGCCACCAGCAGACGCACCGGGACAGGGGGCGACCCCCAGCATTTT; CDR3: CATSRRTGTGGDPQHF
D: TRBD2; J: TRBJ2-2; V: TRBV28; size: .; DNA: TGTGCCAGCAGTTCCGGGACTAGGGGTTGGACCGGGGAGCTGTTTTTT; CDR3: CASSSGTRGWTGELFF
D: .; J: TRBJ2-3; V: TRBV5-4; size: .; DNA: TGTGCCAGCAGCTTTTCAGGCACAGATACGCAGTATTTT; CDR3: CASSFSGTDTQYF
D: .; J: TRBJ1-2; V: TRBV9; size: .; DNA: TGTGCCAGCAGCGTGTGGCCGGGAGGCTACACCTTC; CDR3: CASSVWPGGYTF
D: .; J: TRBJ1-3; V: TRBV9; size: once; DNA: TGTGCCAGCAGCCCCACCCCCTCCAGGGTTGGAAACACCATATATTTT; CDR3: CASSPTPSRVGNTIYF
D: TRBD2; J: TRBJ2-5; V: TRBV29-1; size: few; DNA: TGCAGCGTCGGACTAGCTCAAGAGACCCAGTACTTC; CDR3: CSVGLAQETQYF
D: .; J: TRBJ1-1; V: TRBV5-5; size: .; DNA: TGTGCCAGCAGCTTCTCTGGCCCTCAAGGTTTCAACACTGAAGCTTTCTTT; CDR3: CASSFSGPQGFNTEAFF
D: .; J: TRBJ1-3; V: TRBV5-6; size: .; DNA: TGTGCCAGCAGCTTAGGGCAGACAACTGGAAACACCATATATTTT; CDR3: CASSLGQTTGNTIYF
D: .; J: TRBJ2-7; V: TRBV11-2; size: .; DNA: TGTGCCAGCAGCTTAGACGCGGCTCGCAGCGAGCAGTACTTC; CDR3: CASSLDAARSEQYF
D: TRBD2; J: TRBJ2-3; V: TRBV5-1; size: .; DNA: TGCGCCAGCAGCGGGATGACTAGCGGGAGGCTCAATACGCAGTATTTT; CDR3: CASSGMTSGRLNTQYF
D: .; J: TRBJ2-2; V: TRBV6-5; size: few; DNA: TGTGCCAGCAGTCCCTGGGGAAGGGAGCTGTTTTTT; CDR3: CASSPWGRELFF
D: .; J: TRBJ2-7; V: TRBV5-1; size: .; DNA: TGCGCCAGCAGTCCCGGGTATAGTGCTTCCTACGAGCAGTACTTC; CDR3: CASSPGYSASYEQYF
D: TRBD2; J: TRBJ2-1; V: TRBV15; size: .; DNA: TGTGCCACCAGCAGAGGCCCCTCTAGCGGGAGGTGGGACAATGAGCAGTTCTTC; CDR3: CATSRGPSSGRWDNEQFF
D: .; J: TRBJ2-5; V: TRBV6-6; size: .; DNA: TGTGCCAGCAGGGGCGGGACAGAAGAGACCCAGTACTTC; CDR3: CASRGGTEETQYF
D: .; J: TRBJ2-5; V: TRBV27; size: .; DNA: TGTGCCAGCAGTTTATGGGGAGACGAGACCCAGTACTTC; CDR3: CASSLWGDETQYF
D: TRBD1; J: TRBJ2-7; V: TRBV7-9; size: few; DNA: TGTGCCAGCAGCTTAGCGAGGGGACAGGTGGACTACGAGCAGTACTTC; CDR3: CASSLARGQVDYEQYF
D: .; J: TRBJ2-5; V: TRBV5-6; size: .; DNA: TGTGCCAGCAGCCCTGACAACCAAGAGACCCAGTACTTC; CDR3: CASSPDNQETQYF
D: .; J: TRBJ1-2; V: TRBV5-1; size: .; DNA: TGCGCCAGCAGCGCCTCCTCGGGGGGCGTCGGCTATGGCTACACCTTC; CDR3: CASSASSGGVGYGYTF
D: TRBD1; J: TRBJ1-2; V: TRBV19; size: .; DNA: TGTGCCTGTAACTCACAGGGGGCAAATGTTTATGGCTACACCTTC; CDR3: CACNSQGANVYGYTF
D: .; J: TRBJ2-7; V: TRBV7-9; size: many; DNA: TGTGCCAGCAGCTTAGGGGTTGGGCCCAGGCCGTACTTC; CDR3: CASSLGVGPRPYF
D: TRBD1; J: TRBJ2-5; V: TRBV11-2; size: .; DNA: TGTGCCAGCAGCGTCAGACAGGGGAGCGAGACCCAGTACTTC; CDR3: CASSVRQGSETQYF
D: .; J: TRBJ2-5; V: TRBV5-4; size: .; DNA: TGTGCCAGCAGCACCGGGACGGACCGGGAGACCCAGTACTTC; CDR3: CASSTGTDRETQYF
D: TRBD1; J: TRBJ1-4; V: TRBV7-6; size: .; DNA: TGTGCCAGCAGCTCAGGGGGGGACGGTGAAAAACTGTTTTTT; CDR3: CASSSGGDGEKLFF
D: TRBD2; J: TRBJ2-3; V: TRBV15; size: few; DNA: TGTGCCACCAGCAGACAAAACCTCGAGCGGGAGGAAGGCACAGATACGCAGTATTTT; CDR3: CATSRQNLEREEGTDTQYF
D: TRBD1; J: TRBJ1-1; V: TRBV28; size: .; DNA: TGTGCCAGCAGTTTATTTAGGACAGGGAGGGTGACTGAAGCTTTCTTT; CDR3: CASSLFRTGRVTEAFF